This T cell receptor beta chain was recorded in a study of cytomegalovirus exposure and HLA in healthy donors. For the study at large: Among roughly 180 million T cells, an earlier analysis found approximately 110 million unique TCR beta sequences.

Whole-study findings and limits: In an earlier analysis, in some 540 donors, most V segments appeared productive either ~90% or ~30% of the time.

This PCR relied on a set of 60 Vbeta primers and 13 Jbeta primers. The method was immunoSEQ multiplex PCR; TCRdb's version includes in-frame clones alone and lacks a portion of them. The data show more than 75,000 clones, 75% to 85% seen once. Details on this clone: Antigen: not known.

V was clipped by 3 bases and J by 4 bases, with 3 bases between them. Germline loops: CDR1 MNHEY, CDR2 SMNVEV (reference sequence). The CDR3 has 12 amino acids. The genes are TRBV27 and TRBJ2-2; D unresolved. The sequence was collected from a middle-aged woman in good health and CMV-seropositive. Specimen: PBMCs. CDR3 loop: CASSFITGELFF. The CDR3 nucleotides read TGTGCCAGCAGTTTTATCACCGGGGAGCTGTTTTTT.